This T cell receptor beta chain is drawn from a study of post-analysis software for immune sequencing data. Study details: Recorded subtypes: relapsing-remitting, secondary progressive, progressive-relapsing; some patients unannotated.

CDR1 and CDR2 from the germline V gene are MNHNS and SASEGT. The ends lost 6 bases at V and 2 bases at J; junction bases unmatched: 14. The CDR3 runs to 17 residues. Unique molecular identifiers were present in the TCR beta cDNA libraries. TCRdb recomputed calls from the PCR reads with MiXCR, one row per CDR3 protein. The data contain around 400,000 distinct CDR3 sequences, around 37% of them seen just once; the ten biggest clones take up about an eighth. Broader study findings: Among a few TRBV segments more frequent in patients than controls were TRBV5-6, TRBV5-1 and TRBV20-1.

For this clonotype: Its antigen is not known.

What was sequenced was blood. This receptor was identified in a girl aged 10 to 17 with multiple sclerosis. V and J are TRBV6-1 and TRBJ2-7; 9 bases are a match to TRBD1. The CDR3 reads CASSPTSGTGFAYEQYF. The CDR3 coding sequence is TGTGCCAGCAGCCCCACTTCGGGGACAGGGTTTGCCTACGAGCAGTACTTC.